The 17 T cell receptor beta chains in this list originate from one sample, sequenced in a study of PD-1 blockade in classical Hodgkin lymphoma. Time point in this sample: cycle 4 day 1 (C4D1), after five to seven weeks of nivolumab. Relapse after autologous stem cell transplantation occurred in every patient, and brentuximab vedotin exposure varied. Sequencing was performed with immunoSEQ multiplex PCR; in TCRdb, only in-frame clones are kept and a portion is missing. The sample has approximately 89,000 clones, approximately 83% seen once. Source: peripheral blood mononuclear cells (PBMCs), taken before the fourth cycle of nivolumab. The receptors were gathered from a human donor with classical Hodgkin lymphoma.

The rearrangement joins TRBV5-4 to TRBJ2-5; D gene ambiguous. This CDR3 comprises 13 residues. The germline V and J ends were trimmed by 0 bases and 1 base, with 4 bases remaining between them. CDR1 and CDR2 from the germline V gene are SGHNT and YYREEE (reference sequence). The CDR3 is CASSLGPQETQYF. The CDR3 region has the DNA TGTGCCAGCAGCTTGGGTCCCCAAGAGACCCAGTACTTC.

This clone was seen only once. CDR3 region: CASSLVRFANTGELFF. CDR3 bases: TGTGCCAGCAGCTTGGTTCGGTTCGCGAACACCGGGGAGCTGTTTTTT. This sequence joins TRBV5-6 and TRBJ2-2; D remains ambiguous. V lost 0 bases to trimming and J lost 0 bases, with 9 bases between them. This CDR3 contains 16 residues. Germline V gene data show CDR1 as SGHDT and CDR2 as YYEEEE. Using reference TRBV5-6 and TRBJ2-2 for the parts outside the CDR3, the full variable domain is DAGVTQSPTHLIKTRGQQVTLRCSPKSGHDTVSWYQQALGQGPQFIFQYYEEEERQRGNFPDRFSGHQFPNYSSELNVNALLLGDSALYLCASSLVRFANTGELFFGEGSRLTVL.

The gene calls are TRBV2 and TRBJ2-6, with TRBD1 matching over 11 bases. Trimming took 8 bases from V and 0 from J; bases not matched to a gene: 6. Looked up from germline, CDR1 is SNHLY and CDR2 is FYNNEI. The CDR3 contains 17 residues. The CDR3 loop is CASEPGTGGSGANVLTF. CDR3 DNA: TGTGCCAGCGAACCCGGGACAGGGGGCTCTGGGGCCAACGTCCTGACTTTC.

In this sample, this clone turned up a few times. CDR3 coding DNA: TGTGCCAGTAGTGAGGTGGCGCTGGGCACTGAAGCTTTCTTT. Translating it yields CASSEVALGTEAFF. J is TRBJ1-1 and V is TRBV19; no firm D call. CDR1 is LNHDA and CDR2 is SQIVND in the germline V gene (reference sequence). Between the trimmed V and J ends, which lost 5 bases and 4 bases, there was a span of 14 bases. CDR3 length: 14 amino acids. The full variable domain, its missing parts supplied by reference TRBV19 and TRBJ1-1, is DGGITQSPKYLFRKEGQNVTLSCEQNLNHDAMYWYRQDPGQGLRLIYYSQIVNDFQKGDIAEGYSVSREKKESFPLTVTSAQKNPTAFYLCASSEVALGTEAFFGQGTRLTVV.

The chain couples TRBV5-1 to TRBJ2-1; TRBD1 matches at 11 bases. The CDR3 sequence is 15 residues long. Germline loops: CDR1 SGHRS, CDR2 YFSETQ. J gave up 7 bases and V 7 bases, and 10 bases lay outside the gene matches. As DNA, the CDR3 is TGCGCCAGCGGCAGGGACAGGGGGACGAGGAATGAGCAGTTCTTC. Its translation is CASGRDRGTRNEQFF.

The rearrangement links TRBV5-1 to TRBJ2-2, with a weak D call TRBD1 (5 bases). Deletions cut 6 bases from V and 2 bases from J, with 14 bases between. The CDR3 covers 15 residues. CDR1 is SGHRS, CDR2 YFSETQ, per germline. DNA of the CDR3: TGCGCCAGCACCCCCACAGGCCTAAACACCGGGGAGCTGTTTTTT. Amino acid sequence: CASTPTGLNTGELFF. Full variable domain (missing parts from reference TRBV5-1 and TRBJ2-2): KAGVTQTPRYLIKTRGQQVTLSCSPISGHRSVSWYQQTPGQGLQFLFEYFSETQRNKGNFPGRFSGRQFSNSRSEMNVSTLELGDSALYLCASTPTGLNTGELFFGEGSRLTVL.

The rearrangement joins TRBV5-4 to TRBJ1-2; D might be TRBD1 (6 bases). Germline CDR1 reads SGHNT; CDR2 reads YYREEE (reference sequence). Trimming removed 0 bases at V and 3 bases at J, with 12 bases between. This CDR3 has 15 residues. The CDR3 loop reads CASSLEDRSHYGYTF. CDR3 coding DNA: TGTGCCAGCAGCTTGGAGGACAGAAGCCACTATGGCTACACCTTC. The full variable domain, with the rest looked up from reference TRBV5-4 and TRBJ1-2, is ETGVTQSPTHLIKTRGQQVTLRCSSQSGHNTVSWYQQALGQGPQFIFQYYREEENGRGNFPPRFSGLQFPNYSSELNVNALELDDSALYLCASSLEDRSHYGYTFGSGTRLTVV.

The chain recombines TRBV18 with TRBJ2-7, with D possibly being TRBD1 (6 bases). Germline CDR1 KGHSH, CDR2 LQKENI. The germline V and J ends were trimmed by 4 bases and 6 bases, with 16 bases remaining between them. The CDR3 is made up of 14 amino acids. This chain's CDR3 is CASSRVDTGSEQYF. CDR3 DNA sequence: TGTGCCAGCTCACGAGTGGATACAGGGTCCGAGCAGTACTTC. The full variable domain, its missing parts supplied by reference TRBV18 and TRBJ2-7, is NAGVMQNPRHLVRRRGQEARLRCSPMKGHSHVYWYRQLPEEGLKFMVYLQKENIIDESGMPKERFSAEFPKEGPSILRIQQVVRGDSAAYFCASSRVDTGSEQYFGPGTRLTVT.

The chain uses TRBV9 and TRBJ1-2; D not resolved. Trimming cost V 3 bases and J 5 bases, with 5 bases left between them. CDR1 and CDR2 (germline): SGDLS, YYNGEE. The CDR3 is 11 residues long. CDR3 region: CASSEGYGYTF. CDR3 nucleotides: TGTGCCAGCAGCGAGGGATATGGCTACACCTTC.

The J gene is TRBJ2-1, the V gene TRBV4-3, with D perhaps assigned TRBD1 or TRBD2 (6 bases each). V gave up 4 bases and J gave up 7 bases, with 14 bases separating them. The CDR3 has 14 amino acids. Germline loops: CDR1 LGHNA, CDR2 YSLEER. The CDR3 sequence is CASSLNRGPNEQFF. CDR3 DNA sequence: TGCGCCAGCAGCCTGAATCGGGGGCCTAATGAGCAGTTCTTC.

The CDR3 DNA follows: TGTGCCAGCAGGACCACGGGACTAGCGAGGGAGCAGTACTTC. Translated, it gives CASRTTGLAREQYF. J is TRBJ2-7 and V is TRBV28, with 10 bases aligning to TRBD2. Germline V gene sequence: CDR1 MDHEN, CDR2 SYDVKM. V was pared by 6 bases and J by 7 bases, with 9 bases of the junction left unmatched. The CDR3 runs to 14 residues.

The J gene is TRBJ1-5, the V gene TRBV6-1; no definite D call. The CDR3 runs to 15 residues. The V end lost 2 bases, the J end lost 0 bases, and 8 bases lay between the germline ends. The V gene's germline CDR1 is MNHNS and CDR2 SASEGT. The CDR3: CASSEYSYSNQPQHF. CDR3 nucleotides: TGTGCCAGCAGTGAATATAGCTATAGCAATCAGCCCCAGCATTTT.

This chain uses TRBV29-1 with TRBJ2-7; 8 positions agree with TRBD2. Germline CDR1 SQVTM, CDR2 ANQGSEA. This CDR3 region has 15 residues. With 5 bases clipped from V and 2 bases from J, the junction kept 11 bases outside the gene matches. DNA of the CDR3: TGCAGCGTTCGGTTGCGGGAGGTGATAGCCTACGAGCAGTACTTC. Residues: CSVRLREVIAYEQYF.

J is TRBJ2-2 and V is TRBV29-1; 7 positions agree with TRBD1. After removal of 4 bases from V and 1 base from J, the junction contained 0 bases not matched to a gene. From germline, CDR1 is SQVTM and CDR2 ANQGSEA. The CDR3 extends over 13 amino acids. The CDR3 reads CSVGQGNTGELFF. The CDR3 DNA reads TGCAGCGTTGGACAGGGGAACACCGGGGAGCTGTTTTTT.

This rearrangement joins TRBV6-5 to TRBJ1-1; D is possibly TRBD1 (5 bases). V shed 2 bases and J shed 0 bases, with 10 bases lying between them. Germline CDR1 MNHEY, CDR2 SVGAGI. This CDR3 spans 15 amino acids. In nucleotides, the CDR3 is TGTGCCAGCAGTTACAGTGGGGGGATGAACACTGAAGCTTTCTTT. Translating it yields CASSYSGGMNTEAFF.

This clone was seen a single time. CDR3 DNA sequence: TGTGCCAGCAGCGCGGGAGGCGGGAGGGAGCTGTTTTTT. It specifies CASSAGGGRELFF. The chain recombines TRBV11-3 with TRBJ2-2, with 8 bases aligning to TRBD2. CDR3 length: 13 residues. V trimming: 5 bases; J trimming: 9 bases; junction bases outside the gene matches: 5. CDR1 is SGHNT and CDR2 is YENEEA in the germline V gene.

The sample holds a few counts of this clone. This chain links TRBV7-8 with TRBJ1-1; maybe TRBD1 (5 bases). Germline values: CDR1 SGHVS, CDR2 FQNEAQ. Trimming left V 2 bases short and J 5 bases short, with 27 bases between. The CDR3 is 19 amino acids. DNA of the CDR3: TGTGCCAGCAGCTTACCACCCGGTGACCCTCGGTCTGGGGGGACTGAAGCTTTCTTT. Its translation is CASSLPPGDPRSGGTEAFF.